What follows are 14 T cell receptor beta chains derived from one specimen sequenced in a study of blood T cell repertoires in COVID-19. Sequencing used immunoSEQ multiplex PCR; TCRdb keeps in-frame clones, though not all of them. The data hold about 220,000 clones, with approximately 84% observed a single time. Sequenced: PBMCs or T cells enriched from blood (not recorded which). Receptors originate from a man aged 40-55 years who had recovered from COVID-19.

The chain uses TRBV7-9 and TRBJ1-5; TRBD1 matches at 8 bases. The CDR3 spans 15 residues. The germline V gene has CDR1 SEHNR and CDR2 FQNEAQ (reference sequence). The V segment lost 5 bases and the J segment 7 bases; nucleotides outside the gene matches: 10. CDR3 region: CASSASGGAEQPQHF. The CDR3 DNA reads as TGTGCCAGCAGCGCATCAGGGGGCGCGGAGCAGCCCCAGCATTTT.

The chain has TRBV5-6 and TRBJ2-7; TRBD1 aligns across 9 bases. Germline V gene lookup returns CDR1 SGHDT and CDR2 YYEEEE. Unmatched junction bases numbered 1, after V lost 0 bases and J lost 0 bases. The length of the CDR3 is 15 residues. CDR3 protein: CASSLVTGGSYEQYF. The CDR3 DNA sequence: TGTGCCAGCAGCTTGGTGACAGGGGGCTCCTACGAGCAGTACTTC.

The chain carries TRBV30 and TRBJ1-5; tentatively, D is TRBD1 (5 bases). V lost 1 base and J lost 5, with 9 bases in between. This CDR3 has 13 amino acids. Germline V CDR1 and CDR2: GTSNPN, SVGIG (reference sequence). In DNA form, the CDR3 reads TGTGCCTGGAGTGGGGACTTTTATCAGCCCCAGCATTTT. As protein: CAWSGDFYQPQHF.

This clone has a handful of counts. The chain recombines TRBV3-1 (or the pseudogene TRBV3-2) with TRBJ1-2; possible D gene TRBD1, 6 bases. V was trimmed by 4 bases and J by 3 bases, leaving 15 bases between them. Germline assignment: CDR1 LGHDT and CDR2 YNNKEL (reference sequence). The CDR3 loop spans 15 amino acids. CDR3 sequence: CASSLGSDSDYGYTF. CDR3 bases: TGTGCCAGCAGCCTGGGATCGGACAGCGACTATGGCTACACCTTC.

The V and J genes are TRBV18 and TRBJ2-3; 9 bases match TRBD2. CDR3 length: 15 amino acids. With V trimmed by 4 bases and J by 4 bases, 6 bases remained unmatched. CDR1 and CDR2 (germline): KGHSH, LQKENI. DNA of the CDR3: TGTGCCAGCTCACTTAGTAGCGGGAGCCCAGATACGCAGTATTTT. Translation gives CASSLSSGSPDTQYF.

The V and J genes are TRBV4-3 and TRBJ2-5, with D possibly matching TRBD1 (6 bases). This CDR3 has 15 amino acids. Germline loops: CDR1 LGHNA, CDR2 YSLEER. V was shortened by 0 bases and J by 2 bases, with 10 bases between the two germline ends. The CDR3 sequence: CASSQDLTGQETQYF. In DNA, the CDR3 is TGCGCCAGCAGCCAAGATCTAACAGGGCAAGAGACCCAGTACTTC.

The V call is TRBV2, the J call TRBJ1-2; D call uncertain. The CDR3 totals 14 residues. Trimming left V 6 bases short and J 1 base short, with 12 bases between. CDR1 and CDR2 (germline): SNHLY, FYNNEI. The CDR3 DNA follows: TGTGCCAGCAGATCCGACGGGAGTAACTATGGCTACACCTTC. This translates into CASRSDGSNYGYTF. Together with reference TRBV2 and TRBJ1-2, the CDR3 gives the full variable domain: EPEVTQTPSHQVTQMGQEVILRCVPISNHLYFYWYRQILGQKVEFLVSFYNNEISEKSEIFDDQFSVERPDGSNFTLKIRSTKLEDSAMYFCASRSDGSNYGYTFGSGTRLTVV.

This chain uses TRBV28 with TRBJ2-3, with D perhaps matching TRBD2 (6 bases). V lost 7 bases and J lost 2, with 13 bases in between. Per germline, CDR1 MDHEN and CDR2 SYDVKM. The CDR3 spans 14 residues. This chain's CDR3 is CASINGGTTDTQYF. CDR3 DNA sequence: TGTGCCAGCATAAACGGGGGTACCACAGATACGCAGTATTTT.

This rearrangement joins TRBV3-1 (or the pseudogene TRBV3-2) to TRBJ1-4, with D possibly matching TRBD1 (5 bases). CDR3 size: 15 residues. The V end was cut by 4 bases, the J end by 4 bases, with 13 bases between. Germline V gene data show CDR1 as LGHDT and CDR2 as YNNKEL (reference sequence). CDR3 sequence reads: CASSRRGEVNEKLFF. CDR3 DNA sequence: TGTGCCAGCAGCCGCCGAGGGGAGGTTAATGAAAAACTGTTTTTT.

V gene TRBV6-5 combines with J gene TRBJ1-2; D call uncertain. Germline loops: CDR1 MNHEY, CDR2 SVGAGI. Trimming pared 2 bases from V and 5 bases from J, leaving 9 bases between. The CDR3 runs 13 residues. This CDR3 reads CASSYAGLYGYTF. CDR3 coding DNA: TGTGCCAGCAGTTACGCAGGCCTTTATGGCTACACCTTC.

This chain joins TRBV28 and TRBJ1-6, with no clear D. Trimming pared 7 bases from V and 9 bases from J, leaving 16 bases between. The CDR3 length is 14 residues. The germline gives CDR1 MDHEN, CDR2 SYDVKM. DNA of the CDR3: TGTGCCAGCATCGCACCCCAGCGGGCTTCACCCCTCCACTTT. Translated: CASIAPQRASPLHF. Together with reference TRBV28 and TRBJ1-6, the CDR3 gives the full variable domain: DVKVTQSSRYLVKRTGEKVFLECVQDMDHENMFWYRQDPGLGLRLIYFSYDVKMKEKGDIPEGYSVSREKKERFSLILESASTNQTSMYLCASIAPQRASPLHFGNGTRLTVT.

The J gene is TRBJ2-7, the V gene TRBV28, with no clear D. Germline V gene sequence: CDR1 MDHEN, CDR2 SYDVKM. The V end lost 2 bases, the J end lost 3 bases, and 8 bases lay between the germline ends. The CDR3 consists of 13 residues. CDR3 sequence reads: CASSLGNGYEQYF. The CDR3, as DNA: TGTGCCAGCAGTTTAGGTAACGGCTACGAGCAGTACTTC.

This clone was counted only a few times. This chain joins TRBV5-4 and TRBJ2-2; TRBD2 matches 10 bases. Trimming cost V 5 bases and J 1 base; bases outside gene matches: 2. This CDR3 is 15 amino acids long. Germline-derived CDR1 and CDR2 are SGHNT and YYREEE (reference sequence). In nucleotides, the CDR3 is TGTGCCAGCAGTTTAGCGGGGGGGAACACCGGGGAGCTGTTTTTT. As protein: CASSLAGGNTGELFF.

This chain connects TRBV28 to TRBJ2-5, with D perhaps matching TRBD2 (6 bases). This CDR3 is 14 amino acids long. Germline CDR1 is MDHEN and CDR2 is SYDVKM. Trimming took 3 bases from V and 7 from J, leaving 15 bases between them. The CDR3 DNA follows: TGTGCCAGCAGTTTTAGCGGCTCCCCGAGGACCCAGTACTTC. This translates into CASSFSGSPRTQYF.